This TCR beta chain was captured by sequencing in a study of cytomegalovirus exposure and HLA in healthy donors. Sequenced by immunoSEQ multiplex PCR; TCRdb stores in-frame clones only, minus some. The data show some 98,000 clones, with approximately 88% seen just once and 3% to 4% held by the top ten. Study results and caveats: Most TCR sequences showed up rarely, but some public TCRs showed up in many donors.

For this clone: Its matching antigen is unknown.

The CDR3 is 13 amino acids. Trimming removed 4 bases at V and 3 bases at J, with 7 bases between. Germline lookup yields CDR1 SNHLY and CDR2 FYNNEI. The clonotype comes from a young woman in good health and CMV-seronegative. This sequence joins TRBV2 and TRBJ1-5; the D is unclear. The sequencing sample was made of PBMCs. CDR3 bases: TGTGCCAGCAGTGTGAACATCAATCAGCCCCAGCATTTT. Protein sequence: CASSVNINQPQHF.